Listed below are T cell receptor beta chains from one sample, sequenced in a study of control samples from healthy donors and cancer patients. Method: immunoSEQ multiplex PCR; TCRdb's copy keeps in-frame clones and lacks some. The sample has tens of thousands of clones; about nine tenths are singletons. Sequenced sample: blood. The source of these receptors is a man aged 25 to 40 in good health. CDR3s include the opening cysteine and the closing phenylalanine or tryptophan. The D gene is left open where the match is weak. Not all rows give a size; the values are once, few, many and, for expanded clones, a class.

J: TRBJ2-1; size: -; V: TRBV9; D: TRBD1; CDR3: CASSPRGQGIKNEQFF; DNA: TGTGCCAGCAGCCCGAGGGGACAGGGGATAAAGAATGAGCAGTTCTTC
J: TRBJ1-6; size: -; V: TRBV7-9; D: -; CDR3: CASSLRDSPLHF; DNA: TGTGCCAGCAGCTTAAGGGATTCACCCCTCCACTTT
J: TRBJ2-7; size: -; V: TRBV28; D: -; CDR3: CASSLWGREQYF; DNA: TGTGCCAGCAGTTTATGGGGTCGGGAGCAGTACTTC
J: TRBJ2-5; size: -; V: TRBV5-1; D: TRBD2; CDR3: CASSFLGLAGETQYF; DNA: TGCGCCAGCAGCTTTCTCGGACTAGCGGGGGAGACCCAGTACTTC
J: TRBJ2-5; size: -; V: TRBV5-1; D: -; CDR3: CASSLGRGQETQYF; DNA: TGCGCCAGCAGCTTGGGGAGGGGGCAAGAGACCCAGTACTTC
J: TRBJ2-1; size: -; V: TRBV27; D: TRBD2; CDR3: CASSTTSGRISYNEQFF; DNA: TGTGCCAGCAGTACGACTAGCGGGAGGATCTCCTACAATGAGCAGTTCTTC
J: TRBJ1-4; size: -; V: TRBV6-5; D: TRBD1; CDR3: CASRQGWRSEKLFF; DNA: TGTGCCAGCAGACAGGGGTGGCGGAGTGAAAAACTGTTTTTT
J: TRBJ2-7; size: -; V: TRBV27; D: TRBD1; CDR3: CASSLGQAPVGEQYF; DNA: TGTGCCAGCAGCCTCGGACAGGCCCCTGTTGGGGAGCAGTACTTC
J: TRBJ2-3; size: -; V: TRBV14; D: TRBD2; CDR3: CASSHKFGLAGGNTDTQYF; DNA: TGTGCCAGCAGCCACAAATTCGGGCTAGCGGGGGGGAACACAGATACGCAGTATTTT
J: TRBJ1-6; size: -; V: TRBV7-2; D: -; CDR3: CASSFGQSYNSPLHF; DNA: TGTGCCAGCAGCTTCGGACAGTCCTATAATTCACCCCTCCACTTT
J: TRBJ2-5; size: -; V: TRBV11-2; D: -; CDR3: CASSPVWWYQETQYF; DNA: TGTGCCAGCAGCCCCGTCTGGTGGTACCAAGAGACCCAGTACTTC
J: TRBJ1-1; size: -; V: TRBV6-5; D: -; CDR3: CASSLLNSEAFF; DNA: TGTGCCAGCAGCCTCCTGAATAGTGAAGCTTTCTTT
J: TRBJ2-4; size: -; V: TRBV19; D: -; CDR3: CASSIRGNRAKNIQYF; DNA: TGTGCCAGTAGTATTCGGGGGAACCGGGCCAAAAACATTCAGTACTTC
J: TRBJ2-7; size: -; V: TRBV5-1; D: TRBD2; CDR3: CASSLTASGTYEQYF; DNA: TGCGCCAGCAGCTTAACGGCTAGCGGGACTTACGAGCAGTACTTC
J: TRBJ2-1; size: -; V: TRBV27; D: -; CDR3: CASSPGPGTHNEQFF; DNA: TGTGCCAGCAGTCCCGGGCCCGGGACCCACAATGAGCAGTTCTTC
J: TRBJ1-1; size: few; V: TRBV7-8; D: TRBD1; CDR3: CASSPRPDRGNTEAFF; DNA: TGTGCCAGCAGCCCTCGACCAGACAGGGGGAACACTGAAGCTTTCTTT
J: TRBJ2-1; size: -; V: TRBV5-4; D: TRBD2; CDR3: CASSLGTSGSNEQFF; DNA: TGTGCCAGCAGCTTGGGCACTAGCGGGAGTAATGAGCAGTTCTTC
J: TRBJ1-1; size: once; V: TRBV24-1; D: -; CDR3: CATSDGGVNTEAFF; DNA: TGTGCCACCAGTGATGGGGGGGTCAACACTGAAGCTTTCTTT
J: TRBJ2-1; size: -; V: TRBV9; D: -; CDR3: CASSAKILGNEQFF; DNA: TGTGCCAGCAGCGCCAAGATCCTGGGAAATGAGCAGTTCTTC
J: TRBJ1-1; size: -; V: TRBV7-8; D: -; CDR3: CASSPRRGGMNTEAFF; DNA: TGTGCCAGCAGTCCTAGACGGGGTGGGATGAACACTGAAGCTTTCTTT
J: TRBJ1-1; size: -; V: TRBV27; D: -; CDR3: CASSLSRNTEAFF; DNA: TGTGCCAGCAGTTTAAGTAGGAACACTGAAGCTTTCTTT
J: TRBJ1-4; size: -; V: TRBV30; D: TRBD1; CDR3: CAWSVHRGGGGNEKLFF; DNA: TGTGCCTGGAGTGTTCACAGGGGAGGGGGTGGAAATGAAAAACTGTTTTTT
J: TRBJ2-7; size: -; V: TRBV28; D: TRBD2; CDR3: CASSTRGTTQF; DNA: TGTGCCAGCAGTACACGGGGGACTACTCAATTC
J: TRBJ1-5; size: -; V: TRBV6-5; D: -; CDR3: CASTRGSHQPQHF; DNA: TGTGCCAGCACGAGAGGGTCCCATCAGCCCCAGCATTTT
J: TRBJ1-4; size: -; V: TRBV7-8; D: TRBD1; CDR3: CASSPAPAQGEKLFF; DNA: TGTGCCAGCAGCCCAGCACCGGCACAGGGGGAAAAACTGTTTTTT
J: TRBJ2-2; size: -; V: TRBV24-1; D: -; CDR3: CATSGPGPTGELFF; DNA: TGTGCCACCAGTGGACCGGGACCGACCGGGGAGCTGTTTTTT
J: TRBJ2-1; size: -; V: TRBV2; D: -; CDR3: CASRPAGGEQFF; DNA: TGTGCCAGCAGGCCCGCCGGAGGTGAGCAGTTCTTC
J: TRBJ1-3; size: -; V: TRBV25-1; D: -; CDR3: CASSPTGDSGNTIYF; DNA: TGTGCCAGCAGTCCCACGGGGGACTCAGGAAACACCATATATTTT
J: TRBJ2-5; size: -; V: TRBV6-6; D: TRBD2; CDR3: CASSFSSGKEGTQYF; DNA: TGTGCCAGCAGTTTTTCCAGCGGGAAAGAAGGGACCCAGTACTTC
J: TRBJ2-3; size: -; V: TRBV7-2; D: TRBD2; CDR3: CASSFSGGAWGTDTQYF; DNA: TGTGCCAGCAGCTTTAGCGGGGGGGCCTGGGGGACAGATACGCAGTATTTT
J: TRBJ2-1; size: -; V: TRBV5-4; D: TRBD1; CDR3: CASSYVDRAYNEQFF; DNA: TGTGCCAGCAGCTATGTGGACAGGGCGTACAATGAGCAGTTCTTC
J: TRBJ1-2; size: -; V: TRBV24-1; D: -; CDR3: CATSDSTRNYGYTF; DNA: TGTGCCACCAGTGACTCGACACGGAACTATGGCTACACCTTC
J: TRBJ1-5; size: -; V: TRBV4-1; D: -; CDR3: CASSQDATSCDQPQHF; DNA: TGCGCCAGCAGCCAAGATGCAACGTCGTGTGATCAGCCCCAGCATTTT
J: TRBJ2-7; size: -; V: TRBV24-1; D: -; CDR3: CATSDHGPGRYEQYF; DNA: TGTGCCACCAGTGACCATGGACCGGGTCGATACGAGCAGTACTTC
J: TRBJ2-4; size: -; V: TRBV11-1; D: -; CDR3: CASSLDLGAGNIQYF; DNA: TGTGCCAGCAGCTTAGATCTGGGGGCGGGAAACATTCAGTACTTC